This T cell receptor (beta chain) is from a study of cytotoxic CD8 clonotypes in ibrutinib-treated CLL. In the case of this clone: The antigen is undetermined.

T cells were sequenced at a targeted depth of 1 in 200,000 to 1 in 1 million. Assay used: immunoSEQ multiplex PCR; TCRdb lists only in-frame clones, some missing. This repertoire shows about 160,000 clones, around nine tenths found once; its top ten account for 3% to 3.5%. Trimming cost V 4 bases and J 1 base; bases outside gene matches: 3. The CDR3 spans 14 residues. Germline assignment: CDR1 SGHTA and CDR2 FQGTGA. Overall study findings and caveats: Circulating CD8+ T-cell counts were tracked by baseline clonality, which exceeded that of age-matched healthy donors.

The receptor comes from a human donor with chronic lymphocytic leukemia. Sequencing was performed on PBMCs, taken at disease progression, from a patient treated with ibrutinib. V usage is TRBV7-3 and J usage is TRBJ1-1; 7 nucleotides match TRBD1. The CDR3 region is CASSSGQPNTEAFF. The CDR3 DNA is TGTGCCAGCAGCTCGGGACAGCCGAACACTGAAGCTTTCTTT.